This T cell receptor beta chain was captured by sequencing in a study of blood T cell repertoires in COVID-19. Libraries were prepared by immunoSEQ multiplex PCR; TCRdb keeps only in-frame clonotypes and omits some of them. The repertoire holds about 300,000 clones, with around 84% as singletons. A few counts support this clone. Sequencing input: peripheral blood. The TCR comes from a human donor with COVID-19, enrolled during active disease. The donor label of this sample is uncertain.

This CDR3 is CASTRQGSSEAFF. CDR3 in DNA: TGTGCCAGTACCCGACAGGGTTCTTCTGAAGCTTTCTTT. The V and J genes are TRBV19 and TRBJ1-1; 7 bases agree with TRBD1. Germline CDR1 is LNHDA and CDR2 is SQIVND (reference sequence). Trimming cost V 7 bases and J 6 bases; bases outside gene matches: 8. The CDR3 extends over 13 amino acids.